A single sample is the source of the 28 T cell receptor beta chains below, sequenced in a study of vaccination effects on CD4 cells after COVID-19. This table comes from immunoSEQ multiplex PCR, and its TCRdb copy is limited to in-frame clones, with some not included. The sample contains tens of thousands of clones, around 63% of which appear only once. For these receptors, no antigen is known. Investigators separated out CD4+ T cells once approximately 9 days of culture had passed. The sequences come from CD4+ T cells from PBMCs cultured without peptide, collected before COVID-19 vaccination. All receptors derive from a human donor who received a COVID-19 vaccine.

CDR3 protein: CASMGPPARQFF. The CDR3 nucleotides read TGTGCCAGTATGGGGCCCCCGGCGAGGCAGTTCTTC. The rearrangement uses TRBV19 and TRBJ2-1, with D maybe TRBD1 (5 bases). The germline V gene has CDR1 LNHDA and CDR2 SQIVND (reference sequence). Trimming removed 7 bases at V and 12 bases at J, with 16 bases between. The CDR3 runs to 12 residues. The full variable domain, completed using reference TRBV19 and TRBJ2-1, is DGGITQSPKYLFRKEGQNVTLSCEQNLNHDAMYWYRQDPGQGLRLIYYSQIVNDFQKGDIAEGYSVSREKKESFPLTVTSAQKNPTAFYLCASMGPPARQFFGPGTRLTVL.

The rearrangement uses TRBV19 and TRBJ1-5; perhaps TRBD1 as D (5 bases). The CDR3 is 16 amino acids. V lost 9 bases to trimming and J lost 0 bases, with 18 bases between them. Germline assignment: CDR1 LNHDA and CDR2 SQIVND (reference sequence). The CDR3 loop is CASNIRGYDSNQPQHF. In nucleotides, the CDR3 is TGTGCCAGCAACATCCGGGGGTACGATAGCAATCAGCCCCAGCATTTT.

The chain couples TRBV5-1 to TRBJ1-1, with TRBD1 as a possible D gene (6 bases). V shed 3 bases and J shed 5 bases, with 14 bases lying between them. Germline V lookup: CDR1 SGHRS, CDR2 YFSETQ. The CDR3 spans 14 residues. The CDR3 region has the DNA TGCGCCAGCAGCTCAACTAGGACAGTAACTGAAGCTTTCTTT. This encodes CASSSTRTVTEAFF.

The chain has TRBV30 and TRBJ1-6; maybe TRBD1 (6 bases). This CDR3 has 13 amino acids. Germline V CDR1 and CDR2: GTSNPN, SVGIG (reference sequence). Trimming took 3 bases from V and 6 from J, leaving 9 bases between them. As DNA, the CDR3 is TGTGCCTGGAGAGGCAGGGGTAATTCACCCCTCCACTTT. Its translation is CAWRGRGNSPLHF.

This clone was counted between two and nine times. The V call is TRBV19, the J call TRBJ2-2; no clear D. Trimming stripped 2 bases from V and 7 bases from J, with 2 bases between. CDR3 size: 11 residues. CDR1 LNHDA and CDR2 SQIVND come from the germline V gene (reference sequence). The CDR3 DNA follows: TGTGCCAGTAGTATACGCGGGGAGCTGTTTTTT. Amino acids: CASSIRGELFF.

This sequence joins TRBV5-1 and TRBJ2-2; D may be TRBD2 (6 bases). The length of the CDR3 is 15 residues. Germline lookup yields CDR1 SGHRS and CDR2 YFSETQ. V lost 1 base and J lost 1, with 8 bases in between. CDR3 protein: CASSLWGENTGELFF. The CDR3 region has the DNA TGCGCCAGCAGCTTGTGGGGGGAGAACACCGGGGAGCTGTTTTTT. The full variable domain, in which reference TRBV5-1 and TRBJ2-2 provide the parts outside the CDR3, is KAGVTQTPRYLIKTRGQQVTLSCSPISGHRSVSWYQQTPGQGLQFLFEYFSETQRNKGNFPGRFSGRQFSNSRSEMNVSTLELGDSALYLCASSLWGENTGELFFGEGSRLTVL.

The J gene is TRBJ1-1, the V gene TRBV2; no clear D gene. The V end was cut by 4 bases, the J end by 1 base, with 7 bases between. CDR1 SNHLY and CDR2 FYNNEI come from the germline V gene. CDR3 size: 13 residues. For the CDR3, the DNA is TGTGCCAGCAGTGTGGTGGAGAACACTGAAGCTTTCTTT. It encodes CASSVVENTEAFF.

Only a few counts were recorded for this clone. The chain uses TRBV4-1 and TRBJ1-1; D possibly corresponds to TRBD1 (6 bases). This CDR3 has 16 amino acids. In germline, CDR1 is MGHRA, CDR2 YSYEKL. With 1 base removed from V and 2 bases from J, the gap between germline ends came to 14 bases. In DNA form, the CDR3 reads TGCGCCAGCAGCCAAGTTCCTCGGGACATTAACACTGAAGCTTTCTTT. Its protein product is CASSQVPRDINTEAFF.

The gene calls are TRBV9 and TRBJ2-1; either TRBD1 or TRBD2 may fit D (6 bases each). Trimming removed 1 base at V and 7 bases at J, with 12 bases between. Germline values: CDR1 SGDLS, CDR2 YYNGEE. This CDR3 comprises 14 residues. The DNA for the CDR3 is TGTGCCAGCAGCGTACAAGGGGGGTTTAATGAGCAGTTCTTC. This translates into CASSVQGGFNEQFF.

The genes are TRBV29-1 and TRBJ2-7; D may correspond to TRBD1 or TRBD2 (5 bases each). Trimming took 3 bases from V and 0 from J, leaving 9 bases between them. The CDR3 contains 13 residues. Germline CDR1 is SQVTM and CDR2 is ANQGSEA. The chain's CDR3 is CSVEGVPSYEQYF. In nucleotides, the CDR3 is TGCAGCGTTGAGGGGGTCCCCTCCTACGAGCAGTACTTC.

The V and J genes are TRBV3-1 (or the pseudogene TRBV3-2) and TRBJ1-1; the D gene is possibly TRBD1 (6 bases). This CDR3 is built from 18 residues. With 0 bases removed from V and 4 bases from J, the gap between germline ends came to 21 bases. Germline loops: CDR1 LGHDT, CDR2 YNNKEL (reference sequence). CDR3 in DNA: TGTGCCAGCAGCCAAGAGGGGGCAGGGCAGTTGATTCGCACTGAAGCTTTCTTT. The encoded protein is CASSQEGAGQLIRTEAFF.

This clone was observed once. The chain is built from TRBV19 and TRBJ2-4; TRBD1 matches 11 bases. With 6 bases clipped from V and 5 bases from J, the junction kept 9 bases outside the gene matches. CDR1 is LNHDA, CDR2 SQIVND, per germline (reference sequence). This CDR3 spans 16 amino acids. DNA of the CDR3: TGTGCCAGTAGCGGGGACAGGGGGATGAGGGAAAACATTCAGTACTTC. Protein sequence: CASSGDRGMRENIQYF.

V gene TRBV7-2 combines with J gene TRBJ2-7, with 9 bases identical to TRBD1. This CDR3 contains 14 residues. With V trimmed by 6 bases and J by 5 bases, 8 bases remained unmatched. Looked up from germline, CDR1 is SGHTA and CDR2 is FQGNSA. The CDR3 loop reads CASREGGQGNEQYF. The CDR3 DNA reads as TGTGCCAGCAGGGAAGGGGGACAGGGTAACGAGCAGTACTTC. Together with reference TRBV7-2 and TRBJ2-7, the CDR3 gives the full variable domain: GAGVSQSPSNKVTEKGKDVELRCDPISGHTALYWYRQSLGQGLEFLIYFQGNSAPDKSGLPSDRFSAERTGGSVSTLTIQRTQQEDSAVYLCASREGGQGNEQYFGPGTRLTVT.

This chain connects TRBV29-1 to TRBJ2-3; D is perhaps TRBD1 (5 bases). Germline V gene sequence: CDR1 SQVTM, CDR2 ANQGSEA. The CDR3 is made up of 14 amino acids. Deletions cut 7 bases from V and 6 bases from J, with 20 bases between. The DNA of the CDR3 is TGCAGCGCGTCCGGCCAAGGGGCCGGGGATACGCAGTATTTT. Protein product: CSASGQGAGDTQYF.

V gene TRBV6-5 combines with J gene TRBJ1-2; D is undetermined. Trimming left V 6 bases short and J 4 bases short, with 12 bases between. This CDR3 spans 13 amino acids. The germline CDR1 and CDR2 sequences are MNHEY and SVGAGI. The CDR3 region is CASRSLTSYGYTF. In DNA form, the CDR3 reads TGTGCCAGCAGATCCCTGACAAGCTATGGCTACACCTTC.

This clone turned up a few times. V is TRBV6-1 and J is TRBJ2-3; either TRBD1 or TRBD2 may fit D (5 bases each). Germline V gene lookup returns CDR1 MNHNS and CDR2 SASEGT. The CDR3 totals 11 residues. The V gene lost 3 bases and the J gene lost 8 bases, with 6 bases spanning the gap. For the CDR3, the DNA is TGTGCCAGCAGTGAGGGACCTACGCAGTATTTT. Its protein product is CASSEGPTQYF.

CDR3 loop: CASSLDRGRVVTDTQYF. The DNA for the CDR3 is TGCGCCAGCAGCTTGGACCGCGGGAGAGTCGTAACAGATACGCAGTATTTT. The J gene is TRBJ2-3, the V gene TRBV5-1, with 7 bases lining up with TRBD2. Germline CDR1 is SGHRS and CDR2 is YFSETQ. Unmatched junction bases numbered 10, after V lost 0 bases and J lost 3 bases. This CDR3 has 17 residues.

J is TRBJ1-3 and V is TRBV6-1; D is uncertain. This CDR3 is 17 amino acids long. The V end lost 2 bases, the J end lost 0 bases, and 14 bases lay between the germline ends. Looked up from germline, CDR1 is MNHNS and CDR2 is SASEGT. The CDR3 loop reads CASSERWAGTSGNTIYF. As DNA, the CDR3 is TGTGCCAGCAGTGAACGGTGGGCAGGTACCTCTGGAAACACCATATATTTT.

The chain is built from TRBV29-1 and TRBJ2-7, with TRBD2 identical over 7 bases. The J segment lost 1 base and the V segment lost 1 base, leaving 4 bases of the junction unmatched. The CDR3 runs to 14 residues. Germline V CDR1 and CDR2: SQVTM, ANQGSEA. The CDR3, as DNA: TGCAGCGTTGAAGGGTCCGGGGGGTCCTACGAGCAGTACTTC. This gives the protein CSVEGSGGSYEQYF.

This clone was picked up a small number of times. The chain carries TRBV7-8 and TRBJ2-1; 7 nucleotides match TRBD1. CDR3 length equals 16 residues. From germline, CDR1 is SGHVS and CDR2 FQNEAQ. Trimming at V came to 5 bases and at J to 5 bases, leaving 12 bases not matched to a gene. The CDR3 loop is CASSPRQGGAHNEQFF. The CDR3 coding sequence is TGTGCCAGCAGCCCCCGACAGGGTGGGGCTCACAATGAGCAGTTCTTC. The entire variable domain, with the rest obtained from reference TRBV7-8 and TRBJ2-1, is as follows: GAGVSQSPRYKVAKRGQDVALRCDPISGHVSLFWYQQALGQGPEFLTYFQNEAQLDKSGLPSDRFFAERPEGSVSTLKIQRTQQEDSAVYLCASSPRQGGAHNEQFFGPGTRLTVL.

The CDR3 DNA reads as TGTGCCACCGCCCACCATAGCAATCAGCCCCAGCATTTT. This codes for CATAHHSNQPQHF. The chain combines TRBV6-6 with TRBJ1-5; D gene uncertain. V was pared by 10 bases and J by 0 bases, with 10 bases between. This CDR3 has 13 residues. The V gene's germline CDR1 is MNHNY and CDR2 SVGAGI (reference sequence).

V usage is TRBV6-5 and J usage is TRBJ2-7; perhaps D is TRBD1 or TRBD2 (6 bases each). The germline gives CDR1 MNHEY, CDR2 SVGAGI. The CDR3 runs to 12 residues. The V end lost 10 bases, the J end lost 6 bases, and 16 bases lay between the germline ends. The CDR3 DNA follows: TGTGCCACGCCCCGGGGGCCAAGCGAGCAGTACTTC. Its translation: CATPRGPSEQYF.

CDR3 loop: CASSLGLRGGTEAFF. The CDR3 DNA is TGTGCCAGCAGCTTGGGACTCAGGGGGGGCACTGAAGCTTTCTTT. This sequence joins TRBV5-8 and TRBJ1-1, with 7 bases fitting TRBD1. After removal of 0 bases from V and 4 bases from J, the junction contained 6 bases not matched to a gene. Germline V gene sequence: CDR1 SGHTS, CDR2 YDEGEE. The CDR3 sequence is 15 residues long.

This clone occurred once. The chain carries TRBV20-1 and TRBJ2-2; the match to TRBD2 covers 8 bases. The length of the CDR3 is 14 residues. Per the germline V gene, CDR1 is DFQATT and CDR2 is SNEGSKA (reference sequence). V dropped 3 bases and J dropped 7; count of bases not matched to a gene: 7. DNA of the CDR3: TGCAGTGCTAGTATAGCGGGGTCGGACGGGGAGCTGTTTTTT. Protein: CSASIAGSDGELFF.

This rearrangement joins TRBV12-3 or TRBV12-4 to TRBJ1-1; a possible D gene is TRBD1 (5 bases). The CDR3 spans 13 residues. Trimming left V 6 bases short and J 0 bases short, with 8 bases between. The CDR3 bases are TGTGCCAGCAGCCCAGGGTTGAACACTGAAGCTTTCTTT. This codes for CASSPGLNTEAFF.

In regard to this clone: Other DNA sequences in the sample encode the same CDR3. The chain has TRBV9 and TRBJ2-5, with unresolved D. The CDR3 is made up of 14 amino acids. CDR1 SGDLS and CDR2 YYNGEE come from the germline V gene. V was cut by 0 bases and J by 1 base, with 7 bases left in between. As DNA, the CDR3 is TGTGCCAGCAGCGTAGGTACGATCCAAGAGACCCAGTACTTC. Translating it yields CASSVGTIQETQYF.

This clone showed up just once. This sequence joins TRBV6-4 and TRBJ2-2; D is tentatively TRBD1 or TRBD2 (5 bases each). V was pared by 6 bases and J by 4 bases, with 9 bases between. Germline V gives CDR1 MRHNA, CDR2 SNTAGT. The length of the CDR3 is 13 residues. The CDR3 region has the DNA TGTGCCAGCAGCCACGGGACCACCGGGGAGCTGTTTTTT. It codes for CASSHGTTGELFF.

V usage is TRBV19 and J usage is TRBJ2-7; 14 bases align to TRBD2. This CDR3 has 16 residues. CDR1 is LNHDA and CDR2 is SQIVND in the germline V gene (reference sequence). With 1 base clipped from V and 7 bases from J, the junction kept 6 bases outside the gene matches. The CDR3: CASSIAGTSGGKEQYF. The DNA for the CDR3 is TGTGCCAGTAGTATAGCTGGGACTAGCGGGGGCAAAGAGCAGTACTTC.